This T cell receptor beta chain was obtained from a study of persistence of HIV-infected CD4 T cells. Overall study results and limits: Compared with CD3/CD28-stimulated cells, CMV- and Gag-responding cells showed lower TCRbeta richness.

Sequencing used immunoSEQ version 4 in survey mode. Assay used: immunoSEQ multiplex PCR; TCRdb lists only in-frame clones, some missing. This sample has over 6,000 clones, with approximately 80% found just once. The CDR3 length is 18 residues. Germline CDR1 SGHAT, CDR2 FQNNGV. With 2 bases removed from V and 0 bases from J, the gap between germline ends came to 17 bases. As for this clone: Its antigen is not known.

Cells were stimulated with CMV-infected fibroblast lysates at roughly 10 ug/mL. Responding CD4+ T cells were sorted by upregulation of both CD40 ligand and CD69. The TCR originated in an adult woman with HIV who was CMV-seropositive. The rearrangement links TRBV11-2 to TRBJ1-3, with D uncertain. The source material was CD4+ T cells sorted from PBMCs after approximately 20-hour stimulation, sampled from a patient who received antiretroviral therapy. The CDR3 loop reads CASSLYFTAGYSGNTIYF. The CDR3 coding sequence is TGTGCCAGCAGCTTATATTTTACCGCAGGTTACTCTGGAAACACCATATATTTT.